A selection of T cell receptor beta chains follows, all from one sample in a study of blood T cell repertoires in COVID-19. Repertoires were generated with immunoSEQ multiplex PCR, while TCRdb's copy carries only in-frame clones and drops some. This table has nearly 60,000 clones, around 89% appearing once. The specimen was peripheral blood. All receptors come from a man aged 55 to 70 with active COVID-19. The CDR3 runs from the conserved cysteine through the conserved F or W. Each record gives: CDR3 DNA, CDR3 protein, clone size, D gene, J gene, CDR3 length, V gene. The D gene is left open where the match is weak. Only some rows state a clone size, as once, few, many or a class for expanded clones.

CDR3 DNA: TGTGCCAGCAGCTTGGGGGGGCGGGGGACGAACACTGAAGCTTTCTTT
CDR3 protein: CASSLGGRGTNTEAFF
clone size: .
D gene: .
J gene: TRBJ1-1
CDR3 length: 16
V gene: TRBV5-4

CDR3 DNA: TGTGCCTGGAGCGGGACAGGAAACTATGGCTACACCTTC
CDR3 protein: CAWSGTGNYGYTF
clone size: .
D gene: TRBD1
J gene: TRBJ1-2
CDR3 length: 13
V gene: TRBV30

CDR3 DNA: TGTGCCTGGACACCGGGACAGTTGTATAATTCACCCCTCCACTTT
CDR3 protein: CAWTPGQLYNSPLHF
clone size: .
D gene: TRBD1
J gene: TRBJ1-6
CDR3 length: 15
V gene: TRBV30

CDR3 DNA: TGTGCCAGCTCACCCCCAACTAGCGGGCGCACCGGGGAGCTGTTTTTT
CDR3 protein: CASSPPTSGRTGELFF
clone size: .
D gene: TRBD2
J gene: TRBJ2-2
CDR3 length: 16
V gene: TRBV18

CDR3 DNA: TGTGCCTGGAGTGTGTCGGGAACAGGGGGGTCACCCCTCCACTTT
CDR3 protein: CAWSVSGTGGSPLHF
clone size: .
D gene: TRBD1
J gene: TRBJ1-6
CDR3 length: 15
V gene: TRBV30

CDR3 DNA: TGTGCCAGCACTAGGACCGGTCCGGGGTATGGCTACACCTTC
CDR3 protein: CASTRTGPGYGYTF
clone size: .
D gene: .
J gene: TRBJ1-2
CDR3 length: 14
V gene: TRBV6-5

CDR3 DNA: TGTGCCAGCAGCCGCGCAGGGACAGGCTACGAGCAGTACTTC
CDR3 protein: CASSRAGTGYEQYF
clone size: .
D gene: TRBD1
J gene: TRBJ2-7
CDR3 length: 14
V gene: TRBV6-5

CDR3 DNA: TGTGCCAGCAGTTACTCGCCGTACAGCTGGTCCTACGAGCAGTACTTC
CDR3 protein: CASSYSPYSWSYEQYF
clone size: .
D gene: .
J gene: TRBJ2-7
CDR3 length: 16
V gene: TRBV6-5

CDR3 DNA: TGTGCCAGCAGTAGCCCTTACTCGGGTTACAATGAGCAGTTCTTC
CDR3 protein: CASSSPYSGYNEQFF
clone size: .
D gene: .
J gene: TRBJ2-1
CDR3 length: 15
V gene: TRBV6-6

CDR3 DNA: TGTGCCAGCAGACCAACAGGCGGAGAGCAGTACTTC
CDR3 protein: CASRPTGGEQYF
clone size: .
D gene: .
J gene: TRBJ2-7
CDR3 length: 12
V gene: TRBV27

CDR3 DNA: TGTGCCAGCAGTTTATGGGTCACTAGTGTCGACGAGCAGTACTTC
CDR3 protein: CASSLWVTSVDEQYF
clone size: .
D gene: .
J gene: TRBJ2-7
CDR3 length: 15
V gene: TRBV27

CDR3 DNA: TGTGCCAGCAGCTTAAAGGGACTAGCGGGCTATAACAATGAGCAGTTCTTC
CDR3 protein: CASSLKGLAGYNNEQFF
clone size: .
D gene: TRBD2
J gene: TRBJ2-1
CDR3 length: 17
V gene: TRBV7-3

CDR3 DNA: TGTGCCAGCAGCTTTTCATGGGATCGAGGGTCGCAGTACTTC
CDR3 protein: CASSFSWDRGSQYF
clone size: .
D gene: .
J gene: TRBJ2-7
CDR3 length: 14
V gene: TRBV7-8

CDR3 DNA: TGCGCCAGCAGCCTTAGACAGGGGGCGGAAAACATTCAGTACTTC
CDR3 protein: CASSLRQGAENIQYF
clone size: .
D gene: TRBD1
J gene: TRBJ2-4
CDR3 length: 15
V gene: TRBV4-1

CDR3 DNA: TGTGCCAGCAGCTTCGACAACCAAGAGACCCAGTACTTC
CDR3 protein: CASSFDNQETQYF
clone size: .
D gene: .
J gene: TRBJ2-5
CDR3 length: 13
V gene: TRBV7-3

CDR3 DNA: TGTGCTAGTGGACAAAGCGGGGGGCGACACAATGAGCAGTTCTTC
CDR3 protein: CASGQSGGRHNEQFF
clone size: once
D gene: TRBD2
J gene: TRBJ2-1
CDR3 length: 15
V gene: TRBV12-5

CDR3 DNA: TGTGCCAGCAGTCAACCCGGGGGGACCTGGGGAGCTTTCTTT
CDR3 protein: CASSQPGGTWGAFF
clone size: .
D gene: .
J gene: TRBJ1-1
CDR3 length: 14
V gene: TRBV28

CDR3 DNA: TGTGCCAGCAGCCAGATTCCGGGACTCAGCGAGACCCAGTACTTC
CDR3 protein: CASSQIPGLSETQYF
clone size: .
D gene: .
J gene: TRBJ2-5
CDR3 length: 15
V gene: TRBV3-1/TRBV3-2

CDR3 DNA: TGTGCCAGCAGCCAATTCGGGAGTACCTACGAGCAGTACTTC
CDR3 protein: CASSQFGSTYEQYF
clone size: .
D gene: .
J gene: TRBJ2-7
CDR3 length: 14
V gene: TRBV14

CDR3 DNA: TGCGCCAGCAGCTTGGCCAGGGACTGGAGCACAGATACGCAGTATTTT
CDR3 protein: CASSLARDWSTDTQYF
clone size: .
D gene: .
J gene: TRBJ2-3
CDR3 length: 16
V gene: TRBV5-1

CDR3 DNA: TGTGCCAGCAGCTTAGTTCGGACTAGCGGGGATTTAGAGACCCAGTACTTC
CDR3 protein: CASSLVRTSGDLETQYF
clone size: .
D gene: TRBD2
J gene: TRBJ2-5
CDR3 length: 17
V gene: TRBV7-6

CDR3 DNA: TGTGCCAGCAGCTTAGAAGGACGGGGGAGGACTAGCGGTAACAATGAGCAGTTCTTC
CDR3 protein: CASSLEGRGRTSGNNEQFF
clone size: .
D gene: TRBD2
J gene: TRBJ2-1
CDR3 length: 19
V gene: TRBV13

CDR3 DNA: TGCGCCAGCAGCCCTCGACTAGCGGGAGCGGGTGAGCAGTACTTC
CDR3 protein: CASSPRLAGAGEQYF
clone size: .
D gene: TRBD2
J gene: TRBJ2-7
CDR3 length: 15
V gene: TRBV4-3

CDR3 DNA: TGTGCCAGCAGCCACCAGAGGACTAGCACCGATACGCAGTATTTT
CDR3 protein: CASSHQRTSTDTQYF
clone size: .
D gene: TRBD2
J gene: TRBJ2-3
CDR3 length: 15
V gene: TRBV3-1/TRBV3-2

CDR3 DNA: TGTGCCAGCAGCCGTAGCGGGACGACAGATACGCAGTATTTT
CDR3 protein: CASSRSGTTDTQYF
clone size: .
D gene: TRBD2
J gene: TRBJ2-3
CDR3 length: 14
V gene: TRBV6-6

CDR3 DNA: TGCGCCAGCAGCCCATCAACTTCTAGGACAGATACGCAGTATTTT
CDR3 protein: CASSPSTSRTDTQYF
clone size: .
D gene: .
J gene: TRBJ2-3
CDR3 length: 15
V gene: TRBV5-1

CDR3 DNA: TGTGCCAGCCGTCTAATGACAGGGGTCACCGGGGAGCTGTTTTTT
CDR3 protein: CASRLMTGVTGELFF
clone size: .
D gene: TRBD1
J gene: TRBJ2-2
CDR3 length: 15
V gene: TRBV27

CDR3 DNA: TGTGCCACCCAGACTAGCGGGAGCTCCTACGAGCAGTACTTC
CDR3 protein: CATQTSGSSYEQYF
clone size: .
D gene: TRBD2
J gene: TRBJ2-7
CDR3 length: 14
V gene: TRBV19

CDR3 DNA: TGTGCCAGCAGCAAAAGGACGGTGGAGGGTCCAACTAGAACCTACGAGCAGTACTTC
CDR3 protein: CASSKRTVEGPTRTYEQYF
clone size: .
D gene: .
J gene: TRBJ2-7
CDR3 length: 19
V gene: TRBV21-1

CDR3 DNA: TGTGCCAGCAGCGGAATCGGGGGGGCGCGTGAGCAGTACTTC
CDR3 protein: CASSGIGGAREQYF
clone size: .
D gene: TRBD2
J gene: TRBJ2-7
CDR3 length: 14
V gene: TRBV7-9

CDR3 DNA: TGTGCCATCAGTGGGACCTCGGGACAGGGGATGGGGAACACCATATATTTT
CDR3 protein: CAISGTSGQGMGNTIYF
clone size: .
D gene: TRBD1
J gene: TRBJ1-3
CDR3 length: 17
V gene: TRBV10-3

CDR3 DNA: TGTGCCAGCTCACCCCTCAGGGATGATGGCTACACCTTC
CDR3 protein: CASSPLRDDGYTF
clone size: .
D gene: .
J gene: TRBJ1-2
CDR3 length: 13
V gene: TRBV18

CDR3 DNA: TGCGCCAGCAGTCAGACAGGGACTGAAGCTTTCTTT
CDR3 protein: CASSQTGTEAFF
clone size: .
D gene: TRBD1
J gene: TRBJ1-1
CDR3 length: 12
V gene: TRBV4-1

CDR3 DNA: TGTGCCAGCAGCTTAGGTTGGTCTAGCGCCCGACAAGATACGCAGTATTTT
CDR3 protein: CASSLGWSSARQDTQYF
clone size: .
D gene: .
J gene: TRBJ2-3
CDR3 length: 17
V gene: TRBV7-9

CDR3 DNA: TGTGCCACCAGCGTCACGGGGGGTACCGGGGAGCTGTTTTTT
CDR3 protein: CATSVTGGTGELFF
clone size: .
D gene: TRBD2
J gene: TRBJ2-2
CDR3 length: 14
V gene: TRBV15

CDR3 DNA: TGTGCCAGCAGTAGGGACATACTAAGGGAGACCCAGTACTTC
CDR3 protein: CASSRDILRETQYF
clone size: .
D gene: .
J gene: TRBJ2-5
CDR3 length: 14
V gene: TRBV6-2/TRBV6-3

CDR3 DNA: TGTGCCAGCAGTTACTCGACGGGGAACTATGGCTACACCTTC
CDR3 protein: CASSYSTGNYGYTF
clone size: .
D gene: .
J gene: TRBJ1-2
CDR3 length: 14
V gene: TRBV6-5

CDR3 DNA: TGTGCCAGCAGTTCTACCGGGACAGGGGGCTACGAGCAGTACTTC
CDR3 protein: CASSSTGTGGYEQYF
clone size: once
D gene: TRBD1
J gene: TRBJ2-7
CDR3 length: 15
V gene: TRBV27

CDR3 DNA: TGCGCCAGCAGCTTGGAGACTAGCGGGGCCCAAGAGACCCAGTACTTC
CDR3 protein: CASSLETSGAQETQYF
clone size: .
D gene: TRBD2
J gene: TRBJ2-5
CDR3 length: 16
V gene: TRBV5-1

CDR3 DNA: TGTGCCAGCAGTGACCCCCGACAGGGGCCTAAATCGGGGACTAACTATGGCTACACCTTC
CDR3 protein: CASSDPRQGPKSGTNYGYTF
clone size: .
D gene: TRBD1
J gene: TRBJ1-2
CDR3 length: 20
V gene: TRBV6-1

CDR3 DNA: TGTGCCAGCAGTTCCTTACCGGGACAGGGTAACGAGCAGTACTTC
CDR3 protein: CASSSLPGQGNEQYF
clone size: .
D gene: TRBD1
J gene: TRBJ2-7
CDR3 length: 15
V gene: TRBV6-2/TRBV6-3

CDR3 DNA: TGTGCCAGCAGTTGGACTAGCGGGAGGGTTGGCTACAATGAGCAGTTCTTC
CDR3 protein: CASSWTSGRVGYNEQFF
clone size: .
D gene: TRBD2
J gene: TRBJ2-1
CDR3 length: 17
V gene: TRBV6-2/TRBV6-3

CDR3 DNA: TGTGCCTGGAGTGTAGGACTAGCGGGGCGAGATACGCAGTATTTT
CDR3 protein: CAWSVGLAGRDTQYF
clone size: .
D gene: TRBD2
J gene: TRBJ2-3
CDR3 length: 15
V gene: TRBV30

CDR3 DNA: TGTGCCTGGAGTGATTTGGGTCTGGGCCAATCACCCCTCCACTTT
CDR3 protein: CAWSDLGLGQSPLHF
clone size: .
D gene: .
J gene: TRBJ1-6
CDR3 length: 15
V gene: TRBV30

CDR3 DNA: TGTGCCAGCAGCTTATGGGGGGCGACTAGCGGGAGTGCGAACGAGCAGTACTTC
CDR3 protein: CASSLWGATSGSANEQYF
clone size: .
D gene: TRBD2
J gene: TRBJ2-7
CDR3 length: 18
V gene: TRBV7-9